These 31 T cell receptor beta chains came from one sample sequenced in a study of kidney transplant recipient with SARS-CoV-2 infection. TCRdb reprocessed the reads via MiXCR and lists one record per CDR3 protein. The data contain 200,000 to 300,000 distinct CDR3 sequences, more than 25% of them seen just once; the ten biggest clones take up around 7.8%. The sequenced sample was a blood sample, obtained at baseline and between days 110 and 120 from a kidney transplant recipient. The receptors originated from a male patient in his thirties who had COVID-19 and was a kidney transplant recipient. A share of the T cells may be of graft donor origin.

This clonotype was picked up many times. The chain is built from TRBV19 and TRBJ1-2; TRBD1 matches 7 bases. The J segment lost 3 bases and the V segment lost 5 bases, leaving 12 bases of the junction unmatched. Germline V CDR1 and CDR2: LNHDA, SQIVND (reference sequence). The CDR3 is 16 amino acids. This CDR3 reads CASSVSPGQSYYGYTF. The CDR3 DNA reads as TGTGCCAGTAGTGTTTCACCGGGACAGTCTTACTATGGCTACACCTTC.

Comments on this clonotype: A read error may explain this, as a much larger clone is one base away. The chain carries TRBV5-3 and TRBJ1-2; D uncertain. TRBV5-3 is annotated as an ORF whose role is uncertain. V lost 9 bases to trimming and J lost 4 bases, with 25 bases between them. The CDR3 runs to 16 residues. The CDR3 loop reads CAKAGTVVRKTYGYTF. The CDR3 region has the DNA TGTGCCAAAGCCGGCACAGTGGTGAGAAAGACCTATGGCTACACCTTC.

The gene calls are TRBV5-1 and TRBJ1-2; D unresolved. Germline V gene data show CDR1 as SGHRS and CDR2 as YFSETQ. The CDR3 runs to 16 residues. Between the trimmed V and J ends, which lost 7 bases and 4 bases, there was a span of 23 bases. DNA of the CDR3: TGCGCCAGCTCGCGACTATCGGTTCGAAAGGCCTATGGCTACACCTTC. Protein product: CASSRLSVRKAYGYTF.

A note on this clonotype: A much more abundant neighbour one base away suggests this may be a read error. The chain joins TRBV6-4 to TRBJ2-3; D gene unclear. In germline, CDR1 is MRHNA, CDR2 SNTAGT. The CDR3 runs to 13 residues. Between the trimmed V and J ends, which lost 3 bases and 7 bases, there was a span of 11 bases. In DNA form, the CDR3 reads TGTGCCAGCAGTGAGGATCCAGGAAATACGCAGTATTTT. As protein: CASSEDPGNTQYF.

This clonotype has at least ten counts. The chain carries TRBV5-4 and TRBJ1-1; TRBD1 might be the D (6 bases). V shed 6 bases and J shed 1 base, with 16 bases lying between them. This CDR3 has 15 amino acids. The germline V gene has CDR1 SGHNT and CDR2 YYREEE (reference sequence). The CDR3 region is CASTLRQVSNTEAFF. CDR3 bases: TGTGCCAGCACCCTTCGACAGGTTTCGAACACTGAAGCTTTCTTT.

A note on this clonotype: A much larger clone differs by one base, so this may be a read error. CDR3 sequence: CASSRLIPISIRTEALF. The CDR3 DNA follows: TGTGCCAGCAGCCGTTTGATTCCCATTTCAATTCGCACTGAAGCTCTCTTT. The genes are TRBV3-1 and TRBJ1-1; D is uncertain. The CDR3 loop spans 17 amino acids. The germline CDR1 and CDR2 sequences are LGHDT and YNNKEL (reference sequence).

About this clonotype: A much more abundant neighbour one base away suggests this may be a read error. J is TRBJ2-7 and V is TRBV9; either TRBD1 or TRBD2 may supply D (5 bases each). The CDR3 extends over 16 amino acids. The germline gives CDR1 SGDLS, CDR2 YYNGEE. V was clipped by 4 bases and J by 3 bases, with 20 bases between them. CDR3 nucleotide sequence: TGTGCCAGCAGCCCGAGGGGTGGGACGATCTTCTACGAGCAGTACTTC. It is translated as CASSPRGGTIFYEQYF.

On this clonotype: One base away lies a much larger clone, so this may be a sequencing read error. The rearrangement uses TRBV25-1 and TRBJ1-4; 10 bases align to TRBD1. The germline V gene has CDR1 MGHDK and CDR2 SYGVNS. After removal of 6 bases from V and 6 bases from J, the junction contained 7 bases not matched to a gene. The CDR3 contains 15 residues. CDR3 sequence: CASSALGTGDEKLFF. The CDR3 bases are TGTGCCAGCAGCGCCCTCGGGACAGGGGATGAAAAACTGTTTTTT.

This clonotype has ten or more counts. This sequence joins TRBV24-1 and TRBJ2-2; D ambiguous. There are 13 residues in the CDR3. Trimming cost V 7 bases and J 8 bases, with 13 bases left between them. Germline CDR1 is KGHDR and CDR2 is SFDVKD. CDR3 sequence reads: CATSSLGRGELFF. For the CDR3, the DNA is TGTGCCACCAGCTCCTTAGGAAGGGGGGAGCTGTTTTTT.

A word on this clonotype: With a much larger clone just one base away, this may be a read error. The J gene is TRBJ1-1, the V gene TRBV18, with D possibly being TRBD1 (5 bases). The CDR3 length is 13 residues. CDR1 is KGHSH, CDR2 LQKENI, per germline. The CDR3 loop reads CAGSDRTGTEAFF. CDR3 nucleotides: TGTGCCGGCTCAGACAGAACTGGGACTGAAGCTTTCTTT.

In this sample, this clonotype turned up many times. This chain links TRBV7-4 with TRBJ1-2; D gene uncertain. V dropped 5 bases and J dropped 4 bases, with 23 bases sitting between them. The CDR3 sequence is 17 residues long. CDR1 and CDR2 (germline): SGHVT, SQSDAQ. CDR3 region: CASSVPPSARKTYGYTF. The CDR3 DNA reads TGTGCCAGCAGCGTTCCACCTTCAGCTCGAAAGACCTATGGCTACACCTTC.

Comments on this clonotype: A read error may be the cause here, since a much bigger clone is one base away. V and J are TRBV10-2 and TRBJ1-2; D unclear. This CDR3 has 17 amino acids. Germline-derived CDR1 and CDR2 are WSHSY and SAAADI. Trimming pared 5 bases from V and 4 bases from J, leaving 23 bases between. DNA for the CDR3: TGCGCCAGCAGTATATTACCCACTTCTAGAAAGACCTATGGCTACACCTTC. As protein: CASSILPTSRKTYGYTF.

In its sample, this clonotype was seen many times. The rearrangement links TRBV14 to TRBJ2-7; D unclear. Trimming pared 2 bases from V and 6 bases from J, leaving 8 bases between. The germline V gene encodes CDR1 SGHDN and CDR2 FVKESK. The CDR3 is 12 residues long. The CDR3 sequence is CASSQSIAEQYF. CDR3 nucleotide sequence: TGTGCCAGCAGCCAATCTATCGCCGAGCAGTACTTC.

The chain carries TRBV5-1 and TRBJ2-1; D is possibly TRBD1 or TRBD2 (5 bases each). This CDR3 is 16 amino acids long. The V and J ends lost 4 bases and 4 bases respectively, with 18 bases between them. The germline CDR1 and CDR2 sequences are SGHRS and YFSETQ. The CDR3 nucleotides read TGCGCCAGCAGCCGGTTGGGGACGGACGGTTACAATGAGCAGTTCTTC. Protein: CASSRLGTDGYNEQFF.

This clonotype occurred many times. The V gene is TRBV7-2, the J gene TRBJ1-1; weak D call: TRBD1 (5 bases). CDR3 size: 18 residues. Trimming removed 5 bases at V and 1 base at J, with 23 bases between. CDR1 is SGHTA and CDR2 is FQGNSA in the germline V gene. The CDR3 nucleotides read TGTGCCAGCAGCGCGAAACGTCTGGACATTACTCCGAACACTGAAGCTTTCTTT. It is translated as CASSAKRLDITPNTEAFF.

About this clonotype: With a much larger clone just one base away, this may be a read error. This chain joins TRBV21-1 and TRBJ2-3; TRBD1, the table's D call, lacks a check against the DNA. TRBV21-1 counts as a pseudogene. The CDR3 runs to 17 residues. CDR3 region: CASRTEVATVMQETQYF. DNA of the CDR3: TGTGCCAGCAGGACAGAAGTAGCTACAGTCATGCAAGAAACGCAGTATTTT.

In regard to this clonotype: A much larger clone lies a single base off, so this may be a read error. This chain connects TRBV5-5 to TRBJ2-2; 9 bases match TRBD2. Per germline, CDR1 SGHKS and CDR2 YYEKEE (reference sequence). Trimming cost V 6 bases and J 5 bases; bases outside gene matches: 11. The CDR3 length is 16 residues. CDR3 sequence reads: CASIPQAGGGTGELFF. DNA for the CDR3: TGTGCCAGCATCCCACAGGCGGGAGGGGGGACCGGGGAGCTGTTTTTT.

This clonotype appeared many times. The chain recombines TRBV2 with TRBJ2-7; no clear D gene. The CDR3 spans 11 residues. V gave up 2 bases and J gave up 8 bases, with 7 bases separating them. Germline CDR1 SNHLY, CDR2 FYNNEI. The CDR3 protein is CASSEMGKQYF. The CDR3 region has the DNA TGTGCCAGCAGTGAAATGGGGAAGCAGTACTTC. Looking up the rest from reference TRBV2 and TRBJ2-7 gives the full variable domain: EPEVTQTPSHQVTQMGQEVILRCVPISNHLYFYWYRQILGQKVEFLVSFYNNEISEKSEIFDDQFSVERPDGSNFTLKIRSTKLEDSAMYFCASSEMGKQYFGPGTRLTVT.

This clonotype was counted ten times or more. The chain uses TRBV3-2 and TRBJ2-1; the D call TRBD1 from the table was never checked on the DNA. TRBV3-2 represents a pseudogene. The CDR3 consists of 14 residues. The CDR3 region has the DNA TGTGCCAGCAGCTCCTCCACCGGGACGCATGAGCAGTTCTTC. It is translated as CASSSSTGTHEQFF.

On this clonotype: A much larger clone lies a single base off, so this may be a read error. The rearrangement joins TRBV12-3 or TRBV12-4 to TRBJ1-2; D call uncertain. The CDR3 sequence is 17 residues long. The germline V and J ends were trimmed by 5 bases and 6 bases, with 25 bases remaining between them. CDR3 coding DNA: TGTGCCAGCAGTAAATCTAACACAGCAGGAAAGACCCATGGCTACACCTTC. Its protein product is CASSKSNTAGKTHGYTF.

Regarding this clonotype: A much more abundant neighbour one base away suggests this may be a read error. The V call is TRBV27, the J call TRBJ1-1; the match to TRBD1 covers 9 bases. This CDR3 is 16 amino acids long. Germline loops: CDR1 MNHEY, CDR2 SMNVEV (reference sequence). The V gene end was trimmed by 5 bases and the J gene end by 4 bases; junction bases not matched to a gene: 11. The CDR3 DNA reads TGTGCCAGCAGTCCTGACAGGGGGACCTTGAGCACTGAAGCTTTCTTT. It specifies CASSPDRGTLSTEAFF.

This clonotype was seen once. A much larger clone is a single base away; this may be a read error. The genes are TRBV7-3 and TRBJ2-6; no clear D. With 3 bases removed from V and 4 bases from J, the gap between germline ends came to 7 bases. CDR3 length equals 14 residues. The germline gives CDR1 SGHTA, CDR2 FQGTGA. DNA for the CDR3: TGTGCCAGCAGCTTGCAGCGCGGGGCCAACGTCCTGACTTTC. Translated: CASSLQRGANVLTF.

As for this clonotype: Given a much more abundant clone one base away, this may be a read error. The J gene is TRBJ2-5, the V gene TRBV6-5, with unresolved D. The CDR3 length is 16 residues. CDR1 MNHEY and CDR2 SVGAGI come from the germline V gene. Trimming cost V 2 bases and J 4 bases, with 17 bases left between them. The CDR3 spells CASSYTARLRTETQYF. CDR3 in DNA: TGTGCCAGCAGTTACACCGCTCGTCTAAGGACAGAGACCCAGTACTTC.

This clonotype was recorded only once. A much larger clone differs from this one at a single base, so this may be a read error. The chain joins TRBV6-2 or TRBV6-3 to TRBJ1-2; no firm D call. The CDR3 covers 17 residues. The V gene lost 5 bases and the J gene lost 4 bases, with 23 bases spanning the gap. Germline V gene data show CDR1 as MNHEY and CDR2 as SVGEGT. The CDR3 region is CASSDKTCIGKTYGYTF. In nucleotides, the CDR3 is TGTGCCAGCAGTGATAAGACCTGCATCGGAAAGACCTATGGCTACACCTTC.

Comments on this clonotype: Since a much larger clone is just one base distant, this may be a read error. The chain links TRBV21-1 to TRBJ2-3; no check of the table's D call, TRBD2, against the DNA was made. TRBV21-1 is flagged as a pseudogene. The CDR3 loop spans 17 amino acids. The CDR3 loop reads CASGEGLATVMQDTQYF. DNA of the CDR3: TGTGCCAGCGGAGAGGGCTTAGCTACAGTCATGCAAGATACGCAGTATTTT.

This clonotype was recorded at least ten times. This rearrangement joins TRBV6-5 to TRBJ2-1; 7 bases map to TRBD2. The CDR3 sequence is 13 residues long. The germline V gene encodes CDR1 MNHEY and CDR2 SVGAGI. V lost 4 bases and J lost 9; bases outside the gene matches: 6. Written as DNA, the CDR3 is TGTGCCAGCAGTTGGGGAGGGGAGGGTGAGCAGTTCTTC. It yields the protein CASSWGGEGEQFF.

This clonotype was detected ten times or more. J is TRBJ1-5 and V is TRBV25-1; D ambiguous. V was pared by 4 bases and J by 0 bases, with 7 bases between. The CDR3 runs to 14 residues. Germline lookup yields CDR1 MGHDK and CDR2 SYGVNS. The CDR3 loop reads CASSGTDSNQPQHF. The DNA of the CDR3 is TGTGCCAGCAGTGGTACAGATAGCAATCAGCCCCAGCATTTT.

In the case of this clonotype: This could be a read error, since a much larger clone is one nucleotide away. The V gene is TRBV29-1, the J gene TRBJ1-3; D is ambiguous. Trimming cost V 5 bases and J 0 bases, with 8 bases left between them. The CDR3 has 13 amino acids. In germline, CDR1 is SQVTM, CDR2 ANQGSEA. The CDR3 DNA follows: TGCAGCGTTATCTACAACTCTGGAAACACCATATATTTT. Encoded protein: CSVIYNSGNTIYF.

As for this clonotype: The junction departs from germline at one end; a sequencing error may be responsible. This rearrangement joins TRBV9 to TRBJ2-1, with 10 nucleotides matching TRBD2. Looked up from germline, CDR1 is SGDLS and CDR2 is YYNGEE. This CDR3 has 17 residues. The CDR3 protein is CAGSVGLAGDSYNEQFF. The CDR3, as DNA: TGTGCCGGCAGCGTAGGGCTAGCGGGGGACTCCTACAATGAGCAGTTCTTC.

This chain uses TRBV7-6 with TRBJ1-2, with unresolved D. The CDR3 loop spans 17 amino acids. The V end was cut by 5 bases, the J end by 4 bases, with 23 bases between. Germline CDR1 reads SGHVS; CDR2 reads FNYEAQ. As DNA, the CDR3 is TGTGCCAGCAGCCGCTCGAATGAATCTCGAAAGACCTATGGCTACACCTTC. This translates into CASSRSNESRKTYGYTF.

This clonotype appeared once. It may be a read error: a sequence one base away is much more abundant. J is TRBJ1-3 and V is TRBV7-6; D is undetermined. CDR3 size: 17 residues. Germline assignment: CDR1 SGHVS and CDR2 FNYEAQ. Trimming stripped 1 base from V and 0 bases from J, with 13 bases between. The CDR3 reads CASSLENSGFSGNTIYF. CDR3 in DNA: TGTGCCAGCAGCTTAGAGAACAGCGGATTCTCTGGAAACACCATATATTTT.